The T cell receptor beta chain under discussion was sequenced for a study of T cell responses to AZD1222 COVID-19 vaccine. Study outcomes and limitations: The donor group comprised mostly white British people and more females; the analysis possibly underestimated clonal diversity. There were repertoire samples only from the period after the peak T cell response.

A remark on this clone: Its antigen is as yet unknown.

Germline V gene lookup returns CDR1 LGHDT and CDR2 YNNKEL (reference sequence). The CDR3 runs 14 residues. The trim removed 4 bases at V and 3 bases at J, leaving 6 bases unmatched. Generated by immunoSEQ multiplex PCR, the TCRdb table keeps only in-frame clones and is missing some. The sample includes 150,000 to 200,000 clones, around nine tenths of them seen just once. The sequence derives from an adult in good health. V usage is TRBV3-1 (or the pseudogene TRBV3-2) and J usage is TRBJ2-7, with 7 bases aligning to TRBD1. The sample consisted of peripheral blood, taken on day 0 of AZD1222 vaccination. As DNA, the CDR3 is TGTGCCAGCAGCCCCTGGGACAGCAACTACGAGCAGTACTTC. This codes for CASSPWDSNYEQYF.